This T cell receptor (beta chain) originates from a study of T cell responses to AZD1222 COVID-19 vaccine. Findings of the study overall: The reported proportion of spike-specific TCRs targeting unmutated variant regions was nearly half.

CDR3 length: 14 residues. Germline-derived CDR1 and CDR2 are MNHEY and SMNVEV (reference sequence). V lost 3 bases, J lost 8 bases, and 16 bases lay in between. Libraries were prepared by immunoSEQ multiplex PCR; TCRdb keeps only in-frame clonotypes and omits some of them. The top ten hold 2.6% of the sample, which has about 120,000 clones, approximately 90% seen once. As for this clone: Antigen: not known.

This TCR was sampled from an adult who received the AZD1222 COVID-19 vaccine. The rearrangement joins TRBV27 to TRBJ1-2, with D possibly matching TRBD1 (5 bases). The input for sequencing was peripheral blood, taken 28 days after the second AZD1222 dose. CDR3 sequence: CASSFGTHERGYTF. In DNA, the CDR3 is TGTGCCAGCAGTTTCGGGACCCACGAACGGGGCTACACCTTC.